These 23 T cell receptor beta chains originate from one sample sequenced in a study of shared clonotypes between healthy human individuals. The protocol was immunoSEQ multiplex PCR, while the TCRdb copy is restricted to in-frame clones and leaves out a portion. Among 450,000 to 500,000 clones listed, more than 75% were seen once. Sequenced sample: PBMCs. Receptors originate from a woman between 40 and 50 years old in good health. Some clones in this sample may be carry-over from other donors' samples.

CDR3 sequence: CASSTTGVTQYF. The CDR3 coding sequence is TGTGCCAGCAGCACGACAGGGGTGACCCAGTACTTC. The rearrangement uses TRBV7-6 and TRBJ2-5; 8 bases map to TRBD1. With 5 bases clipped from V and 7 bases from J, the junction kept 3 bases outside the gene matches. The CDR3 runs 12 residues. Germline loops: CDR1 SGHVS, CDR2 FNYEAQ.

The CDR3: CASSLVSMTGSNSPLHF. CDR3 nucleotides: TGTGCCAGCAGCTTAGTCTCCATGACAGGGTCGAATTCACCCCTCCACTTT. The rearrangement links TRBV11-3 to TRBJ1-6; 7 bases fit TRBD1. In germline, CDR1 is SGHNT, CDR2 YENEEA. Trimming took 1 base from V and 7 from J; bases not matched to a gene: 10. The CDR3 loop spans 17 amino acids.

The J gene is TRBJ2-2, the V gene TRBV2; TRBD2 is a possible D gene (5 bases). Trimming left V 7 bases short and J 2 bases short, with 14 bases between. The germline V gene has CDR1 SNHLY and CDR2 FYNNEI. This CDR3 is 15 amino acids long. The CDR3 loop is CASTRDISNTGELFF. Written as DNA, the CDR3 is TGTGCCAGCACCCGGGATATTTCAAACACCGGGGAGCTGTTTTTT.

The V and J genes are TRBV4-2 and TRBJ2-7, with 9 bases aligning to TRBD1. The germline V gene encodes CDR1 LGHNA and CDR2 YNFKEQ. Losses at the gene ends were 2 bases for V and 5 bases for J; bases not matched to a gene: 4. The CDR3 has 14 amino acids. Here the CDR3 DNA reads TGTGCCAGCAGCCAATGGGACAGGGTCCACGAGCAGTACTTC. This gives the protein CASSQWDRVHEQYF.

The rearrangement uses TRBV5-5 and TRBJ2-7; the D call may be TRBD1 or TRBD2 (5 bases each). The CDR3 has 14 residues. Germline CDR1 is SGHKS and CDR2 is YYEKEE (reference sequence). The germline V and J ends were trimmed by 4 bases and 3 bases, with 14 bases remaining between them. In DNA form, the CDR3 reads TGTGCCAGCAGCAGCCGGGACGGGTACTACGAGCAGTACTTC. Translating gives CASSSRDGYYEQYF.

The chain links TRBV7-3 to TRBJ2-7; no firm D call. The V gene lost 5 bases and the J gene lost 7 bases, with 15 bases spanning the gap. There are 13 residues in the CDR3. The germline V gene has CDR1 SGHTA and CDR2 FQGTGA. The CDR3 sequence is CASSPNSGQEQYF. In nucleotides, the CDR3 is TGTGCCAGCAGCCCAAACTCCGGGCAGGAGCAGTACTTC.

This sequence joins TRBV2 and TRBJ2-3; the match to TRBD2 covers 7 bases. Germline-derived CDR1 and CDR2 are SNHLY and FYNNEI. The CDR3 runs to 13 residues. V lost 8 bases to trimming and J lost 3 bases; unmatched junction nucleotides: 5. The CDR3 spells CASSTSRTDTQYF. CDR3 DNA: TGTGCCAGCTCGACTAGCAGGACAGATACGCAGTATTTT.

The chain uses TRBV28 and TRBJ1-1; D call uncertain. Trimming cost V 5 bases and J 4 bases, with 14 bases left between them. Looked up from germline, CDR1 is MDHEN and CDR2 is SYDVKM. CDR3 length equals 14 residues. CDR3 DNA sequence: TGTGCCAGCAGTGGGAGATGGATTGGCACTGAAGCTTTCTTT. It is translated as CASSGRWIGTEAFF.

V is TRBV28 and J is TRBJ2-2; TRBD1 might be the D (5 bases). This CDR3 region has 13 residues. V dropped 7 bases and J dropped 1 base, with 7 bases sitting between them. The germline V gene encodes CDR1 MDHEN and CDR2 SYDVKM. Here the CDR3 reads CASKQGNTGELFF. Written as DNA, the CDR3 is TGTGCCAGCAAGCAGGGGAACACCGGGGAGCTGTTTTTT.

As regards this clone: Other DNA sequences in the sample encode the same CDR3. The DNA of the CDR3 is TGTGCCAGCTCACCTGGACAGACCTACGAGCAGTACTTC. The encoded protein is CASSPGQTYEQYF. The rearrangement joins TRBV18 to TRBJ2-7; tentatively, D is TRBD1 (6 bases). CDR1 and CDR2 (germline): KGHSH, LQKENI. Trimming took 3 bases from V and 2 from J, leaving 8 bases between them. CDR3 length equals 13 residues.

This sequence joins TRBV5-1 and TRBJ2-2, with 7 bases that match TRBD2. This CDR3 has 14 amino acids. CDR1 and CDR2 (germline): SGHRS, YFSETQ. The J segment lost 6 bases and the V segment lost 4 bases, leaving 6 bases of the junction unmatched. Here the CDR3 DNA reads TGCGCCAGCAGCCCAGGGACTACGGCCGGGGAGCTGTTTTTT. This translates into CASSPGTTAGELFF.

This rearrangement joins TRBV28 to TRBJ2-7; no firm D call. The CDR3 runs 11 residues. Trimming took off 5 bases at V and 8 bases at J, with 10 bases between the two ends. Germline V CDR1 and CDR2: MDHEN, SYDVKM. CDR3 sequence (DNA): TGTGCCAGCAGTACCCCCCGGAAGCAGTACTTC. Translating gives CASSTPRKQYF.

The chain has TRBV5-1 and TRBJ2-3; D not certain. Germline CDR1 SGHRS, CDR2 YFSETQ. Trimming left V 0 bases short and J 1 base short, with 6 bases between. CDR3 length equals 14 residues. CDR3 nucleotide sequence: TGCGCCAGCAGCTTGGAGAGCCGCACAGATACGCAGTATTTT. This gives the protein CASSLESRTDTQYF.

The chain links TRBV5-1 to TRBJ2-3; TRBD2 matches at 14 bases. The CDR3 sequence is 16 residues long. J gave up 4 bases and V 4 bases, and 5 bases lay outside the gene matches. CDR1 is SGHRS and CDR2 is YFSETQ in the germline V gene. CDR3 DNA: TGCGCCAGCAGCGGCGGACTAGCGGGAGGTGCAGATACGCAGTATTTT. Translating it yields CASSGGLAGGADTQYF.

The V and J genes are TRBV6-6 and TRBJ2-7; 7 bases line up with TRBD1. With 2 bases clipped from V and 5 bases from J, the junction kept 9 bases outside the gene matches. Germline values: CDR1 MNHNY, CDR2 SVGAGI (reference sequence). The CDR3 runs to 15 residues. The chain's CDR3 is CASSYGQGVGDEQYF. The CDR3 nucleotides read TGTGCCAGCAGTTACGGGCAGGGGGTCGGCGACGAGCAGTACTTC.

This rearrangement joins TRBV11-2 to TRBJ2-1, with 7 bases that match TRBD1. The V gene end was trimmed by 1 base and the J gene end by 7 bases; junction bases not matched to a gene: 4. The CDR3 totals 14 residues. Germline CDR1 SGHAT, CDR2 FQNNGV. The CDR3: CASSLVRGRNEQFF. Written as DNA, the CDR3 is TGTGCCAGCAGCTTAGTGAGGGGGCGGAATGAGCAGTTCTTC. The variable domain in full, with the rest retrieved from reference TRBV11-2 and TRBJ2-1, is EAGVAQSPRYKIIEKRQSVAFWCNPISGHATLYWYQQILGQGPKLLIQFQNNGVVDDSQLPKDRFSAERLKGVDSTLKIQPAKLEDSAVYLCASSLVRGRNEQFFGPGTRLTVL.

Note on this clone: The sample carries other DNA sequences with the same CDR3. The chain combines TRBV7-8 with TRBJ1-2; no clear D gene. The CDR3 totals 13 residues. Germline V lookup: CDR1 SGHVS, CDR2 FQNEAQ. V lost 1 base and J 2 bases, leaving 5 bases between the germline ends. The CDR3 nucleotides read TGTGCCAGCAGCTTAGACAGCAACTATGGCTACACCTTC. Translation: CASSLDSNYGYTF.

This rearrangement joins TRBV27 to TRBJ2-5, with 16 positions matching TRBD2. V lost 6 bases to trimming and J lost 6 bases; unmatched junction nucleotides: 7. The CDR3 contains 16 residues. Germline V gene sequence: CDR1 MNHEY, CDR2 SMNVEV (reference sequence). The CDR3 sequence: CASSAGTSGRGQTQYF. The CDR3 nucleotides read TGTGCCAGCAGCGCCGGGACTAGCGGGAGGGGGCAGACCCAGTACTTC.

J is TRBJ1-1 and V is TRBV19; D might be TRBD1 (5 bases). Germline V CDR1 and CDR2: LNHDA, SQIVND (reference sequence). Trimming left V 4 bases short and J 3 bases short, with 12 bases between. The CDR3 is 14 amino acids. The CDR3 spells CASSRLVGDTEAFF. In DNA form, the CDR3 reads TGTGCCAGTAGTAGACTTGTAGGGGACACTGAAGCTTTCTTT.

The chain recombines TRBV19 with TRBJ2-1; 12 positions match TRBD2. The ends lost 7 bases at V and 10 bases at J; junction bases unmatched: 8. The CDR3 has 14 residues. CDR1 is LNHDA, CDR2 SQIVND, per germline (reference sequence). CDR3 sequence reads: CASTGTSGSGEQFF. The CDR3 nucleotides are TGTGCCAGTACGGGGACTAGCGGGTCGGGGGAGCAGTTCTTC.

The V call is TRBV9, the J call TRBJ2-1; D gene unclear. CDR1 is SGDLS and CDR2 is YYNGEE in the germline V gene. Trimming pared 1 base from V and 5 bases from J, leaving 10 bases between. CDR3 size: 14 residues. The CDR3 DNA reads TGTGCCAGCAGCGTATTCGGGCAGCACAATGAGCAGTTCTTC. This gives the protein CASSVFGQHNEQFF.

The genes are TRBV6-6 and TRBJ2-5, with D tentatively TRBD1 or TRBD2 (6 bases each). Looked up from germline, CDR1 is MNHNY and CDR2 is SVGAGI (reference sequence). Trimming cost V 7 bases and J 1 base, with 16 bases left between them. The CDR3 spans 15 residues. CDR3 nucleotide sequence: TGTGCCAGCATGAGGGGGGCGGCGGCCCAAGAGACCCAGTACTTC. This translates into CASMRGAAAQETQYF.

The rearrangement links TRBV11-2 to TRBJ2-7; TRBD1 matches 9 bases. This CDR3 is 14 amino acids long. The junction had 6 bases not matched to a gene; V was cut back by 5 bases and J by 4 bases. CDR1 SGHAT and CDR2 FQNNGV come from the germline V gene. The CDR3 sequence: CASSLTTGGYEQYF. The CDR3 region has the DNA TGTGCCAGCAGCCTAACGACAGGGGGGTACGAGCAGTACTTC.